The next 18 T cell receptor beta chains were all read from a single sample in a study of T cells after somatic rescue of genetic block. Some clones are missing from TCRdb's copy, which holds only in-frame ones; the method was immunoSEQ multiplex PCR. The data show roughly 70,000 clones, under 95% seen once. Sequencing input: peripheral blood mononuclear cells (PBMCs). The receptors shown here come from a man aged 35-49 years.

This clone was counted a single time. The rearrangement uses TRBV6-1 and TRBJ1-2, with 8 bases identical to TRBD1. Germline-derived CDR1 and CDR2 are MNHNS and SASEGT. V dropped 4 bases and J dropped 4; count of bases not matched to a gene: 8. The CDR3 totals 15 residues. This chain's CDR3 is CASSVVAGGGYGYTF. CDR3 DNA sequence: TGTGCCAGCAGTGTTGTGGCAGGGGGCGGCTATGGCTACACCTTC.

The rearrangement joins TRBV19 to TRBJ2-2; D gene unclear. The CDR3 has 12 residues. Germline CDR1 is LNHDA and CDR2 is SQIVND (reference sequence). The V gene lost 2 bases and the J gene lost 8 bases, with 6 bases spanning the gap. DNA of the CDR3: TGTGCCAGTAGTATATCCAGGGGGGAGCTGTTTTTT. It codes for CASSISRGELFF.

The rearrangement uses TRBV28 and TRBJ2-2, with D unresolved. V lost 11 bases and J 3 bases, leaving 7 bases between the germline ends. The germline V gene encodes CDR1 MDHEN and CDR2 SYDVKM. The CDR3 length is 11 residues. The CDR3 sequence: CAGGDTGELFF. The DNA of the CDR3 is TGTGCCGGTGGTGACACCGGGGAGCTGTTTTTT.

The V gene is TRBV2, the J gene TRBJ2-5; TRBD2 is a possible D gene (7 bases). The CDR3 sequence is 18 residues long. With 0 bases removed from V and 5 bases from J, the gap between germline ends came to 22 bases. Germline CDR1 reads SNHLY; CDR2 reads FYNNEI. CDR3 nucleotide sequence: TGTGCCAGCAGTGAAGCGCTTCAAGGCGGGGGCCGTGGGGAGACCCAGTACTTC. Translation: CASSEALQGGGRGETQYF. Drawing the rest from reference TRBV2 and TRBJ2-5, the complete variable domain is EPEVTQTPSHQVTQMGQEVILRCVPISNHLYFYWYRQILGQKVEFLVSFYNNEISEKSEIFDDQFSVERPDGSNFTLKIRSTKLEDSAMYFCASSEALQGGGRGETQYFGPGTRLLVL.

Only one count was recorded for this clone. V is TRBV19 and J is TRBJ2-7; D remains ambiguous. The CDR3 runs 14 residues. Germline V lookup: CDR1 LNHDA, CDR2 SQIVND (reference sequence). Trimming took off 1 base at V and 7 bases at J, with 14 bases between the two ends. CDR3 in DNA: TGTGCCAGTAGTATAGCGGCCAGATCTAAAGAGCAGTACTTC. It specifies CASSIAARSKEQYF.

The chain's CDR3 is CASSAQVGAGVTEAFF. CDR3 coding DNA: TGTGCCAGCAGTGCCCAGGTTGGGGCGGGCGTCACTGAAGCTTTCTTT. V and J are TRBV6-1 and TRBJ1-1, with D possibly matching TRBD1 (5 bases). This CDR3 has 16 amino acids. Germline lookup yields CDR1 MNHNS and CDR2 SASEGT. V was trimmed by 4 bases and J by 4 bases, leaving 19 bases between them.

This clone has just one count. This rearrangement joins TRBV6-1 to TRBJ2-3, with D possibly called TRBD1 or TRBD2 (5 bases each). The CDR3 covers 15 residues. CDR1 is MNHNS and CDR2 is SASEGT in the germline V gene. The V end was cut by 1 base, the J end by 4 bases, with 12 bases between. The CDR3 spells CASSEGWGSADTQYF. DNA of the CDR3: TGTGCCAGCAGTGAAGGGTGGGGGTCCGCAGATACGCAGTATTTT.

V gene TRBV28 combines with J gene TRBJ1-1, with D unresolved. Germline V lookup: CDR1 MDHEN, CDR2 SYDVKM. The CDR3 is 12 amino acids. Deletions cut 0 bases from V and 4 bases from J, with 3 bases between. The CDR3 reads CASSLWATEAFF. The CDR3 region has the DNA TGTGCCAGCAGTTTATGGGCCACTGAAGCTTTCTTT.

This clone came up a few times. The chain links TRBV30 to TRBJ1-6; D gene uncertain. The CDR3 contains 12 residues. V shed 0 bases and J shed 8 bases, with 5 bases lying between them. The V gene's germline CDR1 is GTSNPN and CDR2 SVGIG (reference sequence). CDR3 coding DNA: TGTGCCTGGAGTGTACTAGATTCACCCCTCCACTTT. As protein: CAWSVLDSPLHF.

Regarding this clone: The germline gene is not matched at one end of the junction; a read error may be the cause. This chain uses TRBV5-1 with TRBJ1-1; TRBD1 matches at 7 bases. Germline assignment: CDR1 SGHRS and CDR2 YFSETQ. The CDR3 spans 13 residues. This CDR3 is CASSLGDRSKAFF. CDR3 bases: TGCGCCAGCAGTTTGGGGGACAGATCTAAAGCTTTCTTT.

This chain links TRBV7-2 with TRBJ1-2, with 9 bases lining up with TRBD1. The V and J ends lost 6 bases and 11 bases, in that order; junction bases with no gene match: 13. Per germline, CDR1 SGHTA and CDR2 FQGNSA. The CDR3 loop spans 14 amino acids. The chain's CDR3 is CASRDNPQGALYTF. The CDR3 DNA reads TGTGCCAGCAGGGATAATCCACAGGGGGCTTTGTACACCTTC.

The V call is TRBV28, the J call TRBJ1-2; 9 nucleotides align to TRBD1. The V segment lost 8 bases and the J segment 8 bases; nucleotides outside the gene matches: 9. The CDR3 is 13 residues long. The germline V gene has CDR1 MDHEN and CDR2 SYDVKM. The CDR3 coding sequence is TGTGCCAGCCTAAACAGGGGGCTGAGGGGCTACACCTTC. Encoded protein: CASLNRGLRGYTF.

The genes are TRBV18 and TRBJ1-1; D is perhaps TRBD1 (6 bases). In germline, CDR1 is KGHSH, CDR2 LQKENI. V was pared by 4 bases and J by 6 bases, with 12 bases between. The CDR3 covers 13 residues. The chain's CDR3 is CASSQQGGAEAFF. CDR3 DNA sequence: TGTGCCAGCTCACAACAAGGGGGGGCTGAAGCTTTCTTT.

The chain recombines TRBV6-6 with TRBJ2-7; TRBD1 matches at 7 bases. The CDR3 contains 15 residues. Germline CDR1 MNHNY, CDR2 SVGAGI (reference sequence). V shed 5 bases and J 3 bases; nucleotides not matched to a gene: 10. The CDR3 sequence is CASSPGTERLYEQYF. The DNA for the CDR3 is TGTGCCAGCAGTCCCGGGACAGAACGACTCTACGAGCAGTACTTC.

A single count supports this clone. The chain carries TRBV6-5 and TRBJ1-4; D not certain. Trimming shortened V by 2 bases and J by 8 bases, and 9 bases separated the two germline ends. CDR3 size: 13 residues. Germline V lookup: CDR1 MNHEY, CDR2 SVGAGI. CDR3 DNA sequence: TGTGCCAGCAGTTACGACGGTGAGGAAAAACTGTTTTTT. Translation: CASSYDGEEKLFF.

Here the CDR3 reads CASSKGEKETQYF. CDR3 DNA: TGTGCCAGCTCTAAAGGGGAGAAAGAGACCCAGTACTTC. The chain carries TRBV6-4 and TRBJ2-5; D may correspond to TRBD1 or TRBD2 (5 bases each). The CDR3 spans 13 residues. The V gene lost 8 bases and the J gene lost 3 bases, with 13 bases spanning the gap. The germline V gene has CDR1 MRHNA and CDR2 SNTAGT.

This chain uses TRBV11-2 with TRBJ2-2; TRBD1 matches 7 bases. The germline gives CDR1 SGHAT, CDR2 FQNNGV. Trimming at V came to 7 bases and at J to 6 bases, leaving 8 bases not matched to a gene. CDR3 length: 14 residues. CDR3 sequence: CASTLTGVPGELFF. In DNA, the CDR3 is TGTGCCAGCACCCTCACAGGGGTTCCCGGGGAGCTGTTTTTT.

This chain links TRBV7-8 with TRBJ2-7; TRBD1 aligns across 10 bases. The ends lost 1 base at V and 6 bases at J; junction bases unmatched: 9. Germline CDR1 reads SGHVS; CDR2 reads FQNEAQ. The CDR3 consists of 16 residues. CDR3: CASSLGSGTGVVEQYF. CDR3 coding DNA: TGTGCCAGCAGCTTAGGGTCGGGGACAGGGGTAGTCGAGCAGTACTTC.